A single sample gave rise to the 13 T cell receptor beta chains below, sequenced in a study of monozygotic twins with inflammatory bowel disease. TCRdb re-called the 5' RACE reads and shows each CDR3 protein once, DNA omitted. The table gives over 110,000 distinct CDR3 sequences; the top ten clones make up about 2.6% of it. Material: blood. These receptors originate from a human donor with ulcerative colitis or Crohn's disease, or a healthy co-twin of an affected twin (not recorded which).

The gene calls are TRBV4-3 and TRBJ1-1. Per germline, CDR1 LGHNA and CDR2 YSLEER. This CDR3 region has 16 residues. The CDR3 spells CASSQGGGYMNTEAFF.

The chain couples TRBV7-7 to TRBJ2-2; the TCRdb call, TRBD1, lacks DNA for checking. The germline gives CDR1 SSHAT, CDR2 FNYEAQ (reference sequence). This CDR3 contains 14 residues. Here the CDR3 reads CASSPGTGVGELFF.

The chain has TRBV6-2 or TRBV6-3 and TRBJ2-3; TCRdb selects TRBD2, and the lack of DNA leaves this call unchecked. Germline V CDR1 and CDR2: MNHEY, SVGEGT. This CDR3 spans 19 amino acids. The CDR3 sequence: CASRRRTSGGPSPTDTQYF.

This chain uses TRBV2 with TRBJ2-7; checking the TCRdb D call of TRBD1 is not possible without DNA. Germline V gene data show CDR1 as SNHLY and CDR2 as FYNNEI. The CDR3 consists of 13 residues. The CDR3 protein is CASSGGTSYEQYF.

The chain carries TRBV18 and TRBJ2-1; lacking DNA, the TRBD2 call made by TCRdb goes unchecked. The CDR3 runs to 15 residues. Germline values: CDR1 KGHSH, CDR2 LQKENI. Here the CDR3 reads CASSIAGGPNNEQFF.

The CDR3 loop reads CSARGGDSDTEAFF. This chain links TRBV20-1 with TRBJ1-1; TCRdb lists TRBD1, though no DNA is available to test this call. This CDR3 has 14 residues. Germline V CDR1 and CDR2: DFQATT, SNEGSKA (reference sequence).

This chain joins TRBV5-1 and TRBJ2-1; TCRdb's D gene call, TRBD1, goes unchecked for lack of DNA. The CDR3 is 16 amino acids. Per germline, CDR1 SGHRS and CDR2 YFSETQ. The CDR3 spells CASSLWGQGNGNEQFF.

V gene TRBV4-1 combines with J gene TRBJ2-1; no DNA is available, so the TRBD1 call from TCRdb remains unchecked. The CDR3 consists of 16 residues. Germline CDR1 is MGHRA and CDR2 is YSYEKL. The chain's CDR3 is CASSPLVGQGSNEQFF.

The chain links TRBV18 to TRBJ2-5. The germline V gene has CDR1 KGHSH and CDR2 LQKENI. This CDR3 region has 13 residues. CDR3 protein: CASSPPGVETQYF.

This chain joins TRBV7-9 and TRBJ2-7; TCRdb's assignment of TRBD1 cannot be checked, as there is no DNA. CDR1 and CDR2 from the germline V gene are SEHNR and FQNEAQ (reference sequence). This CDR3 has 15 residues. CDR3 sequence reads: CASSLRQQSTYEQYF. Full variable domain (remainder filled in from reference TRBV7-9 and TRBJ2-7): DTGVSQNPRHKITKRGQNVTFRCDPISEHNRLYWYRQTLGQGPEFLTYFQNEAQLEKSRLLSDRFSAERPKGSFSTLEIQRTEQGDSAMYLCASSLRQQSTYEQYFGPGTRLTVT.

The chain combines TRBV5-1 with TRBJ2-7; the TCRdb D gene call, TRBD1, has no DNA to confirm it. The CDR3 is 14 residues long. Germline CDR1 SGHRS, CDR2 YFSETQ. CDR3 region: CASSLGGPPYEQYF.

The CDR3 protein is CASSLVQGLPNQPQHF. The V and J genes are TRBV7-2 and TRBJ1-5; the D call from TCRdb, TRBD1, cannot be confirmed without DNA. The CDR3 runs to 16 residues. The germline gives CDR1 SGHTA, CDR2 FQGNSA. Variable domain in full (rest from reference TRBV7-2 and TRBJ1-5): GAGVSQSPSNKVTEKGKDVELRCDPISGHTALYWYRQSLGQGLEFLIYFQGNSAPDKSGLPSDRFSAERTGGSVSTLTIQRTQQEDSAVYLCASSLVQGLPNQPQHFGDGTRLSIL.

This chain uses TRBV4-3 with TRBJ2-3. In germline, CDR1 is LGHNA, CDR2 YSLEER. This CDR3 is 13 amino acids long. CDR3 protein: CASRPASTDTQYF.